The 20 T cell receptor beta chains below come from one sample, sequenced in a study of blood T cell repertoires in COVID-19. Measured with immunoSEQ multiplex PCR; TCRdb has only the in-frame clones, and not every one. This table has about 310,000 clones, around 91% appearing once. Sequencing was done on a sample of PBMCs or T cells enriched from blood (not recorded which). Receptor source: a woman aged 40 to 50 who had recovered from COVID-19.

The chain carries TRBV6-6 and TRBJ1-1; 8 positions match TRBD1. Germline V CDR1 and CDR2: MNHNY, SVGAGI (reference sequence). The CDR3 has 15 amino acids. Trimming cost V 6 bases and J 4 bases; bases outside gene matches: 10. The CDR3 is CASRADRGKSTEAFF. The CDR3 coding sequence is TGTGCCAGCAGGGCCGACAGGGGTAAGAGCACTGAAGCTTTCTTT.

The chain links TRBV5-1 to TRBJ1-1; D gene uncertain. The CDR3 is 14 residues long. V lost 3 bases, J lost 0 bases, and 9 bases lay in between. Germline-derived CDR1 and CDR2 are SGHRS and YFSETQ. The CDR3 DNA sequence: TGCGCCAGCAGCTCTGAGAGCATGAACACTGAAGCTTTCTTT. Translation: CASSSESMNTEAFF.

The J gene is TRBJ2-2, the V gene TRBV4-1; 8 bases line up with TRBD2. V shed 0 bases and J 5 bases; nucleotides not matched to a gene: 11. The CDR3 spans 18 residues. Germline CDR1 MGHRA, CDR2 YSYEKL. The CDR3: CASSQDRTSGRRTGELFF. The CDR3 region has the DNA TGCGCCAGCAGCCAAGACAGAACTAGCGGAAGAAGGACCGGGGAGCTGTTTTTT.

The V gene is TRBV2, the J gene TRBJ2-1, with 7 bases aligning to TRBD1. The germline CDR1 and CDR2 sequences are SNHLY and FYNNEI. Unmatched junction bases numbered 10, after V lost 0 bases and J lost 8 bases. The length of the CDR3 is 16 residues. CDR3 DNA sequence: TGTGCCAGCAGTGAAGCCCTGACAGGGTGGGATGATGAGCAGTTCTTC. Translation gives CASSEALTGWDDEQFF.

The chain links TRBV9 to TRBJ1-3; TRBD1 agrees at 7 bases. From germline, CDR1 is SGDLS and CDR2 YYNGEE. There are 15 residues in the CDR3. Trimming took 4 bases from V and 2 from J; bases not matched to a gene: 6. Here the CDR3 DNA reads TGTGCCAGCAGCACCCCCGGGACAGCTGGAAACACCATATATTTT. It translates to CASSTPGTAGNTIYF.

The chain joins TRBV30 to TRBJ2-1; TRBD2 agrees at 8 bases. This CDR3 region has 15 residues. Trimming took 4 bases from V and 15 from J; bases not matched to a gene: 20. Germline values: CDR1 GTSNPN, CDR2 SVGIG (reference sequence). The CDR3, as DNA: TGTGCCTGGACCAGCCCTGGGGGAGCGGGGGCATCTAGGTTCTTC. It yields the protein CAWTSPGGAGASRFF.

The V and J genes are TRBV4-1 and TRBJ1-1, with D possibly being TRBD1 (5 bases). The CDR3 length is 17 residues. V was cut by 1 base and J by 3 bases, with 18 bases left in between. Germline V gene lookup returns CDR1 MGHRA and CDR2 YSYEKL. In DNA, the CDR3 is TGCGCCAGCAGCCAAGCGGTTGGGGGGGTGTGGTACACTGAAGCTTTCTTT. Protein sequence: CASSQAVGGVWYTEAFF.

V and J are TRBV4-1 and TRBJ1-6; D call uncertain. Trimming took 1 base from V and 10 from J, leaving 11 bases between them. CDR1 is MGHRA and CDR2 is YSYEKL in the germline V gene. The CDR3 has 14 residues. Written as DNA, the CDR3 is TGCGCCAGCAGCCAAGCTCCTCTTGAGTCACCCCTCCACTTT. Translation: CASSQAPLESPLHF.

The rearrangement joins TRBV6-1 to TRBJ2-7; 9 nucleotides agree with TRBD1. The CDR3 length is 13 residues. Per germline, CDR1 MNHNS and CDR2 SASEGT. V gave up 2 bases and J gave up 11 bases; unmatched junction bases: 7. The CDR3 coding sequence is TGTGCCAGCAGTGAAAAGGGACAGGGACCCAAGTACTTC. Its translation: CASSEKGQGPKYF.

As to this clone: The same CDR3 is also encoded by other DNA sequences in this sample. This chain connects TRBV5-4 to TRBJ2-2; a weak D match, TRBD1 (5 bases). Germline V CDR1 and CDR2: SGHNT, YYREEE (reference sequence). The CDR3 contains 14 residues. Trimming removed 0 bases from V and 5 bases from J, with 8 bases in between. CDR3 DNA: TGTGCCAGCAGCTTGGCAGGGTATACCGGGGAGCTGTTTTTT. Residues: CASSLAGYTGELFF.

The rearrangement joins TRBV4-1 to TRBJ2-5; D not resolved. CDR1 is MGHRA, CDR2 YSYEKL, per germline. Trimming removed 1 base from V and 4 bases from J, with 13 bases in between. The CDR3 sequence is 15 residues long. The CDR3 DNA follows: TGCGCCAGCAGCCAAGGGGCAGTTACCCGAGAGACCCAGTACTTC. It codes for CASSQGAVTRETQYF.

This clone was detected once. This chain joins TRBV27 and TRBJ1-1; 10 bases map to TRBD1. There are 15 residues in the CDR3. Germline trimming cut 4 bases from V and 7 bases from J; bases unmatched to any gene: 9. CDR1 and CDR2 from the germline V gene are MNHEY and SMNVEV (reference sequence). The CDR3 sequence is CASSYGLTGGGEAFF. The CDR3 DNA reads as TGTGCCAGCAGTTACGGGCTGACAGGGGGCGGTGAAGCTTTCTTT.

The rearrangement joins TRBV18 to TRBJ2-5, with a weak D call TRBD2 (5 bases). The CDR3 extends over 15 amino acids. The V gene lost 2 bases and the J gene lost 1 base, with 11 bases spanning the gap. Germline loops: CDR1 KGHSH, CDR2 LQKENI. In DNA form, the CDR3 reads TGTGCCAGCTCACCATGGAGGACCTCCCAAGAGACCCAGTACTTC. As protein: CASSPWRTSQETQYF.

The V and J genes are TRBV4-3 and TRBJ2-1, with 9 bases fitting TRBD2. V lost 0 bases to trimming and J lost 3 bases; unmatched junction nucleotides: 3. The CDR3 contains 16 residues. In germline, CDR1 is LGHNA, CDR2 YSLEER. The CDR3 nucleotides read TGCGCCAGCAGCCAAGATTGGCGGGAGGGCTACAATGAGCAGTTCTTC. It encodes CASSQDWREGYNEQFF.

The chain employs TRBV7-2 and TRBJ2-1; the D gene is possibly TRBD1 (6 bases). Germline-derived CDR1 and CDR2 are SGHTA and FQGNSA. CDR3 length: 16 amino acids. The germline V and J ends were trimmed by 5 bases and 2 bases, with 16 bases remaining between them. CDR3 in DNA: TGTGCCAGCAGCCTATCCCGGGACACAACCTACAATGAGCAGTTCTTC. Protein sequence: CASSLSRDTTYNEQFF.

This chain's CDR3 is CATSRESRGGRNTIYF. The CDR3 DNA is TGTGCCACCAGCAGAGAGAGCCGGGGAGGGCGAAACACCATATATTTT. The chain joins TRBV15 to TRBJ1-3; the D is unclear. This CDR3 has 16 residues. Germline values: CDR1 LNHNV, CDR2 YYDKDF (reference sequence). The ends were cut back, 0 bases at V and 5 bases at J, with 14 bases in the middle.

In the case of this clone: Different DNA sequences within this sample yield the same CDR3. The V call is TRBV6-5, the J call TRBJ2-7; the match to TRBD1 covers 8 bases. The CDR3 totals 13 residues. V trimming: 6 bases; J trimming: 2 bases; junction bases outside the gene matches: 3. From germline, CDR1 is MNHEY and CDR2 SVGAGI. The CDR3 is CASSRTGTYEQYF. The CDR3, as DNA: TGTGCCAGCAGCCGGACAGGGACCTACGAGCAGTACTTC.

This rearrangement joins TRBV7-2 to TRBJ2-7; D possibly corresponds to TRBD2 (7 bases). CDR1 is SGHTA and CDR2 is FQGNSA in the germline V gene. The V end was cut by 5 bases, the J end by 3 bases, with 11 bases between. There are 13 residues in the CDR3. Written as DNA, the CDR3 is TGTGCCAGCAGCCCGGGGGGCGGCTACGAGCAGTACTTC. Translated: CASSPGGGYEQYF.

The chain uses TRBV5-6 and TRBJ2-5; 8 bases fit TRBD2. Germline V gives CDR1 SGHDT, CDR2 YYEEEE. With V trimmed by 6 bases and J by 1 base, 11 bases remained unmatched. This CDR3 contains 16 residues. For the CDR3, the DNA is TGTGCCAGCATCAAGGGGGTAGCGGGGATCCAAGAGACCCAGTACTTC. It translates to CASIKGVAGIQETQYF.

This clone has a handful of counts. The chain carries TRBV11-1 and TRBJ1-1; tentatively, D is TRBD1 (6 bases). The CDR3 loop spans 13 amino acids. V gave up 6 bases and J gave up 6 bases, with 14 bases separating them. The germline V gene encodes CDR1 SGHAT and CDR2 FQDESV (reference sequence). CDR3 sequence: CASRSDQGSEAFF. Written as DNA, the CDR3 is TGTGCCAGCAGGTCGGATCAGGGGTCTGAAGCTTTCTTT.